This T cell receptor (beta chain) was found in a study of metastatic and nonmetastatic thyroid tumors. Study information: For malignant and benign thyroid patients, tumor or nodule tissue and blood were the sources whose repertoires were compared.

Every patient was untreated before thyroid surgery. Germline loops: CDR1 SGDLS, CDR2 YYNGEE. The J segment lost 6 bases and the V segment lost 4 bases, leaving 7 bases of the junction unmatched. The length of the CDR3 is 16 residues. In the original processing: Clinicopathological groups differed in CDR3, with these differences serving to build a distant-metastasis classifier for papillary thyroid cancer. Via MiXCR, TCRdb re-called the PCR reads. V and J calls and clone size were set by TCRdb, not the authors. The repertoire consists of more than 13,000 clones, with less than 25% occurring once and the leading ten covering about 8%. Many counts were recorded for this clone. Its antigen remains unknown. Whole-study results and caveats: Malignant tumors reportedly showed significantly higher TCR beta diversity than benign nodules in both blood and tumor.

The sequenced sample consisted of blood. The receptor was derived from a female donor with papillary thyroid cancer or a benign thyroid nodule (not recorded which). Some clones in this sample may be carry-over from other donors' samples. The V and J genes are TRBV9 and TRBJ1-6, with 10 positions matching TRBD1. CDR3 DNA sequence: TGTGCCAGCAGCCTGGACAGGGGGGCAACTAATTCACCCCTCCACTTT. Translation gives CASSLDRGATNSPLHF.